This T cell receptor (beta chain) was retrieved from a study of technical replicates of blood from a handful of donors. Clones were read by immunoSEQ multiplex PCR, and TCRdb kept only the in-frame ones, dropping some. The sample shows under 80,000 clones, 85% to 90% of them seen only once. CDR1 is LGHNA and CDR2 is YSLEER in the germline V gene. Trimming cost V 0 bases and J 9 bases; bases outside gene matches: 7. This CDR3 comprises 16 residues. The sample consisted of PBMCs. This sequence was found in a human donor in good health. Some clones in this sample may be carry-over from other donors' samples. The chain recombines TRBV4-3 with TRBJ1-6; 8 bases fit TRBD1. The CDR3 DNA reads TGCGCCAGCAGCCAAGATTCGCGAGACAGGGGTTCACCCCTCCACTTT. Translating it yields CASSQDSRDRGSPLHF.